Shown below are 17 T cell receptor beta chains from a single sample sequenced in a study of T cells and Merkel cell carcinoma outcomes. TCRdb keeps only in-frame clones here, not all; method: immunoSEQ multiplex PCR. Of some 19,000 clones in the sample, about four fifths are singletons; the top ten hold approximately 3%. The sequenced sample consisted of tumor tissue from Merkel cell carcinoma. These TCRs come from a human donor with Merkel cell carcinoma.

This clone was recorded only once. This chain connects TRBV7-9 to TRBJ1-2; D gene ambiguous. The CDR3 contains 11 residues. Per the germline V gene, CDR1 is SEHNR and CDR2 is FQNEAQ (reference sequence). V lost 6 bases to trimming and J lost 5 bases, with 7 bases between them. The CDR3 here is CASSRDYGYTF. In DNA, the CDR3 is TGTGCCAGCAGTAGGGATTATGGCTACACCTTC.

The chain carries TRBV5-1 and TRBJ1-4, with D unclear. Germline assignment: CDR1 SGHRS and CDR2 YFSETQ. The CDR3 is 14 residues long. Trimming removed 5 bases at V and 5 bases at J, with 13 bases between. The chain's CDR3 is CASSVVGANEKLFF. The CDR3, as DNA: TGCGCCAGCAGTGTCGTGGGAGCGAATGAAAAACTGTTTTTT.

The chain uses TRBV7-9 and TRBJ1-2; no definite D call. Germline CDR1 is SEHNR and CDR2 is FQNEAQ (reference sequence). Trimming stripped 1 base from V and 0 bases from J, with 6 bases between. The CDR3 sequence is 14 residues long. CDR3 sequence: CASSLGRPNYGYTF. CDR3 coding DNA: TGTGCCAGCAGCTTAGGGCGGCCTAACTATGGCTACACCTTC.

The V call is TRBV19, the J call TRBJ2-2, with D tentatively TRBD2 (5 bases). Germline CDR1 and CDR2: LNHDA and SQIVND (reference sequence). CDR3 length: 17 residues. Trimming stripped 3 bases from V and 5 bases from J, with 19 bases between. The chain's CDR3 is CASSIGIWAGSTGELFF. CDR3 DNA sequence: TGTGCCAGTAGTATCGGGATTTGGGCGGGTTCGACCGGGGAGCTGTTTTTT.

This CDR3 reads CASSSSSGNTIYF. The CDR3 DNA reads TGCGCCAGCAGCTCCAGCTCTGGAAACACCATATATTTT. This rearrangement joins TRBV5-1 to TRBJ1-3, with D hard to call. Trimming left V 3 bases short and J 0 bases short, with 4 bases between. The CDR3 has 13 residues. Germline CDR1 and CDR2: SGHRS and YFSETQ.

The V gene is TRBV7-9, the J gene TRBJ1-3; no clear D. Germline V lookup: CDR1 SEHNR, CDR2 FQNEAQ (reference sequence). The CDR3 sequence is 11 residues long. Trimming took 5 bases from V and 3 from J, leaving 2 bases between them. The CDR3 reads CASSIGNTIYF. The CDR3 DNA sequence: TGTGCCAGCAGCATTGGAAACACCATATATTTT. Full variable domain (remainder filled in from reference TRBV7-9 and TRBJ1-3): DTGVSQNPRHKITKRGQNVTFRCDPISEHNRLYWYRQTLGQGPEFLTYFQNEAQLEKSRLLSDRFSAERPKGSFSTLEIQRTEQGDSAMYLCASSIGNTIYFGEGSWLTVV.

Turning to this clone: One junction end does not reproduce the germline sequence, and a read error may be involved. The chain couples TRBV25-1 to TRBJ1-1; D is possibly TRBD1 (5 bases). Germline V gives CDR1 MGHDK, CDR2 SYGVNS. The length of the CDR3 is 14 residues. The CDR3 DNA reads as TGTGCCAGCAGTGCATCCCCGAGGGGAGCTGAAACTTTCTTT. Protein sequence: CASSASPRGAETFF.

This chain links TRBV29-1 with TRBJ1-1; a possible D gene is TRBD1 (5 bases). This CDR3 has 13 amino acids. Germline V gives CDR1 SQVTM, CDR2 ANQGSEA. Trimming removed 8 bases at V and 0 bases at J, with 13 bases between. CDR3 sequence: CSTSGILNTEAFF. The CDR3 region has the DNA TGCAGCACTTCAGGGATCTTGAACACTGAAGCTTTCTTT.

This clone was seen once. The chain uses TRBV7-8 and TRBJ1-1; possible D gene TRBD1, 5 bases. V shed 1 base and J shed 3 bases, with 12 bases lying between them. In germline, CDR1 is SGHVS, CDR2 FQNEAQ. CDR3 length: 15 amino acids. The CDR3 DNA reads TGTGCCAGCAGCTTAGACCCAGGGCTGGACACTGAAGCTTTCTTT. As protein: CASSLDPGLDTEAFF.

This chain's CDR3 is CASSPNRGTEAFF. Written as DNA, the CDR3 is TGTGCCAGCTCACCAAACAGGGGCACTGAAGCTTTCTTT. V gene TRBV18 combines with J gene TRBJ1-1, with TRBD1 matching over 7 bases. Germline V CDR1 and CDR2: KGHSH, LQKENI. CDR3 size: 13 residues. The V segment lost 2 bases and the J segment 4 bases; nucleotides outside the gene matches: 1. The full variable domain, with the rest looked up from reference TRBV18 and TRBJ1-1, is NAGVMQNPRHLVRRRGQEARLRCSPMKGHSHVYWYRQLPEEGLKFMVYLQKENIIDESGMPKERFSAEFPKEGPSILRIQQVVRGDSAAYFCASSPNRGTEAFFGQGTRLTVV.

V gene TRBV9 combines with J gene TRBJ2-3, with D unclear. CDR3 length equals 14 residues. Germline CDR1 reads SGDLS; CDR2 reads YYNGEE. Between the trimmed V and J ends, which lost 1 base and 0 bases, there was a span of 6 bases. The DNA for the CDR3 is TGTGCCAGCAGCGTATACGGGAGCACAGATACGCAGTATTTT. It translates to CASSVYGSTDTQYF.

The V gene is TRBV13, the J gene TRBJ2-1, with TRBD1 as a possible D gene (6 bases). There are 15 residues in the CDR3. Germline assignment: CDR1 PRHDT and CDR2 FYEKMQ (reference sequence). V was clipped by 4 bases and J by 5 bases, with 15 bases between them. CDR3 sequence: CASSSEPQGDNEQFF. CDR3 DNA: TGTGCCAGCAGCTCGGAACCACAGGGAGACAATGAGCAGTTCTTC.

V usage is TRBV11-1 and J usage is TRBJ1-1; the D is unclear. Per germline, CDR1 SGHAT and CDR2 FQDESV (reference sequence). This CDR3 comprises 12 residues. V was trimmed by 4 bases and J by 8 bases, leaving 11 bases between them. This CDR3 reads CASSSYIGEAFF. The CDR3 coding sequence is TGTGCCAGCAGCTCCTATATTGGGGAAGCTTTCTTT.

The rearrangement uses TRBV5-6 and TRBJ1-6; unclear D gene. V was shortened by 0 bases and J by 12 bases, with 7 bases between the two germline ends. Germline loops: CDR1 SGHDT, CDR2 YYEEEE. This CDR3 is 12 amino acids long. The CDR3 here is CASSLDKEPLHF. The CDR3 DNA reads as TGTGCCAGCAGCTTGGACAAGGAACCCCTCCACTTT.

The chain joins TRBV18 to TRBJ2-7; D is possibly TRBD2 (5 bases). CDR1 is KGHSH and CDR2 is LQKENI in the germline V gene. V was shortened by 6 bases and J by 5 bases, with 17 bases between the two germline ends. The length of the CDR3 is 14 residues. CDR3 sequence (DNA): TGTGCCAGCTCCCAGTTTGCTCGGGGAAACGAGCAGTACTTC. Amino acid sequence: CASSQFARGNEQYF.

This clone was observed a few times. The rearrangement links TRBV30 to TRBJ1-6, with 9 bases fitting TRBD1. Germline loops: CDR1 GTSNPN, CDR2 SVGIG (reference sequence). V shed 4 bases and J 8 bases; nucleotides not matched to a gene: 12. The CDR3 is 16 residues long. The DNA for the CDR3 is TGTGCCTGGACGGCCGAGGACAGGGGAGATTATTCACCCCTCCACTTT. As protein: CAWTAEDRGDYSPLHF. Filled out from reference TRBV30 and TRBJ1-6, the complete variable domain reads SQTIHQWPATLVQPVGSPLSLECTVEGTSNPNLYWYRQAAGRGLQLLFYSVGIGQISSEVPQNLSASRPQDRQFILSSKKLLLSDSGFYLCAWTAEDRGDYSPLHFGNGTRLTVT.

For the CDR3, the DNA is TGTGCCAGCAGCGCTTCGACAGCACACCATGGGGGCTACACCTTC. This codes for CASSASTAHHGGYTF. The V and J genes are TRBV9 and TRBJ1-2; possibly TRBD1 for D (5 bases). The CDR3 totals 15 residues. CDR1 and CDR2 (germline): SGDLS, YYNGEE. Trimming took 3 bases from V and 8 from J, leaving 20 bases between them.